This TCR beta chain appears in the sequencing data of a study of long-term antiretroviral therapy in people with HIV. Notes on the study in general: Clones expanded before ART dominated the repertoire at all time points. Post-ART, diversity grew, though it stayed under transplant donor control levels.

Survey-level resolution applied to immunoSEQ assay v3.0. Sequencing was directed toward roughly 40,000-55,000 T-cell genomes in each sample. Measured with immunoSEQ multiplex PCR; TCRdb has only the in-frame clones, and not every one. The profile shows more than 35,000 clones, 90% to 95% of them singletons. This clone occurred once. No antigen is known for it. This CDR3 comprises 13 residues. Trimming stripped 6 bases from V and 0 bases from J, with 8 bases between. CDR1 MNHEY and CDR2 SVGAGI come from the germline V gene. Specimen: unsorted PBMCs, collected 3.7 years after starting antiretroviral therapy. This TCR came from a woman aged 50 to 65 with HIV. The chain joins TRBV6-5 to TRBJ1-1; maybe TRBD1 (6 bases). The CDR3 nucleotides are TGTGCCAGCAGCTGGACAGTGAACACTGAAGCTTTCTTT. The encoded protein is CASSWTVNTEAFF.